The source of this TCR beta chain is a study of T cell repertoires in cytomegalovirus infection. V gave up 1 base and J gave up 3 bases; unmatched junction bases: 10. Germline values: CDR1 MGHRA, CDR2 YSYEKL. This CDR3 spans 18 amino acids. Overall study results and limits: Accumulated public TCR beta family frequency recognized individuals carrying CMV together with the relevant HLA.

Many counts were recorded for this clonotype. Its target is not known. From the reads, TCRdb called clonotypes with MiXCR, one entry per CDR3 protein. This table holds 150,000 or so distinct CDR3 sequences, 23% found once. This clonotype was sampled from a human donor in good health (CMV status not recorded). Some clones in this sample may be carry-over from other donors' samples. The specimen was PBMCs. This chain connects TRBV4-1 to TRBJ2-5; 11 bases fit TRBD2. The CDR3 region is CASSQVGRLAGGKETQYF. The CDR3 bases are TGCGCCAGCAGCCAAGTTGGGAGGCTAGCGGGGGGCAAAGAGACCCAGTACTTC.